This passage covers 21 T cell receptor beta chains from one sample sequenced in a study of blood T cell repertoires in COVID-19. Profiled with immunoSEQ multiplex PCR; TCRdb holds only in-frame clones, not every one. The sample contains roughly 230,000 clones, 65% to 90% of which appear only once. Sequenced sample: peripheral blood. All receptors come from a woman in her forties or fifties with acute or convalescent COVID-19.

The rearrangement uses TRBV9 and TRBJ2-1; a weak D match, TRBD2 (6 bases). The CDR3 consists of 15 residues. V shed 6 bases and J shed 0 bases, with 13 bases lying between them. Germline loops: CDR1 SGDLS, CDR2 YYNGEE. The CDR3 nucleotides are TGTGCCAGCACCCGGGACTCAAGCTCCTACAATGAGCAGTTCTTC. Protein sequence: CASTRDSSSYNEQFF. Filled out from reference TRBV9 and TRBJ2-1, the complete variable domain reads DSGVTQTPKHLITATGQRVTLRCSPRSGDLSVYWYQQSLDQGLQFLIQYYNGEERAKGNILERFSAQQFPDLHSELNLSSLELGDSALYFCASTRDSSSYNEQFFGPGTRLTVL.

The rearrangement joins TRBV11-2 to TRBJ2-1; 9 positions match TRBD2. With V trimmed by 5 bases and J by 6 bases, 8 bases remained unmatched. The CDR3 contains 15 residues. CDR1 SGHAT and CDR2 FQNNGV come from the germline V gene. DNA for the CDR3: TGTGCCAGCAGCCTAACTAGCGGGCCTGGCAATGAGCAGTTCTTC. Its protein is CASSLTSGPGNEQFF.

This clone appeared a few times. The chain couples TRBV20-1 to TRBJ2-7; the D is unclear. Trimming cost V 3 bases and J 6 bases, with 15 bases left between them. The CDR3 has 13 residues. Per germline, CDR1 DFQATT and CDR2 SNEGSKA (reference sequence). The CDR3 reads CSASSVNPVEQYF. The CDR3 DNA reads as TGCAGTGCTAGTAGTGTCAACCCGGTCGAGCAGTACTTC.

The rearrangement joins TRBV4-2 to TRBJ2-1, with D perhaps given as TRBD1 or TRBD2 (12 bases each). The CDR3 extends over 21 amino acids. Trimming left V 4 bases short and J 6 bases short, with 34 bases between. Germline assignment: CDR1 LGHNA and CDR2 YNFKEQ. CDR3 in DNA: TGTGCCAGCAGCCCGAGCCTGGGACAGGGGGCTCTAGCGGGAGGGCTCAATGAGCAGTTCTTC. The encoded protein is CASSPSLGQGALAGGLNEQFF.

The chain is built from TRBV4-1 and TRBJ1-1, with unresolved D. From germline, CDR1 is MGHRA and CDR2 YSYEKL. The CDR3 has 13 amino acids. The ends were cut back, 2 bases at V and 2 bases at J, with 6 bases in the middle. The CDR3 spells CASSQNLNTEAFF. The CDR3 DNA reads as TGCGCCAGCAGCCAAAATCTAAACACTGAAGCTTTCTTT.

V gene TRBV28 combines with J gene TRBJ2-7, with 8 bases lining up with TRBD1. V shed 11 bases and J 2 bases; nucleotides not matched to a gene: 5. From germline, CDR1 is MDHEN and CDR2 SYDVKM. The CDR3 extends over 12 amino acids. The CDR3 DNA is TGTGCCGCGTGGGACAGGCCCTACGAGCAGTACTTC. This sequence encodes CAAWDRPYEQYF.

The genes are TRBV11-2 and TRBJ1-1; no clear D gene. This CDR3 has 14 amino acids. Germline values: CDR1 SGHAT, CDR2 FQNNGV. The germline V and J ends were trimmed by 6 bases and 0 bases, with 11 bases remaining between them. CDR3 amino acids: CASRLGGLNTEAFF. CDR3 DNA: TGTGCCAGCAGACTCGGCGGATTGAACACTGAAGCTTTCTTT.

The chain employs TRBV5-6 and TRBJ2-2, with 7 bases lining up with TRBD1. Germline V gives CDR1 SGHDT, CDR2 YYEEEE. J gave up 2 bases and V 3 bases, and 10 bases lay outside the gene matches. CDR3 length: 17 amino acids. CDR3 in DNA: TGTGCCAGCAGCTCCATCCTGACAGGGCTTAACACCGGGGAGCTGTTTTTT. Its translation is CASSSILTGLNTGELFF. Combining the CDR3 with reference TRBV5-6 and TRBJ2-2 gives the whole variable domain DAGVTQSPTHLIKTRGQQVTLRCSPKSGHDTVSWYQQALGQGPQFIFQYYEEEERQRGNFPDRFSGHQFPNYSSELNVNALLLGDSALYLCASSSILTGLNTGELFFGEGSRLTVL.

The chain employs TRBV7-2 and TRBJ2-3; the match to TRBD2 covers 12 bases. CDR1 and CDR2 (germline): SGHTA, FQGNSA. Germline trimming cut 3 bases from V and 5 bases from J; bases unmatched to any gene: 6. This CDR3 comprises 16 residues. The CDR3 nucleotides read TGTGCCAGCAGCTTTCAACTAGCGGGGGGTGGAGATACGCAGTATTTT. It encodes CASSFQLAGGGDTQYF. The complete variable domain, with remaining parts taken from reference TRBV7-2 and TRBJ2-3, reads GAGVSQSPSNKVTEKGKDVELRCDPISGHTALYWYRQSLGQGLEFLIYFQGNSAPDKSGLPSDRFSAERTGGSVSTLTIQRTQQEDSAVYLCASSFQLAGGGDTQYFGPGTRLTVL.

V and J are TRBV2 and TRBJ1-5; D is undetermined. This CDR3 spans 12 amino acids. V gave up 7 bases and J gave up 6 bases, with 10 bases separating them. From germline, CDR1 is SNHLY and CDR2 FYNNEI. CDR3 loop: CASKEVSQPQHF. CDR3 bases: TGTGCCAGCAAAGAGGTTAGTCAGCCCCAGCATTTT.

The rearrangement joins TRBV7-9 to TRBJ1-2; D uncertain. Trimming pared 1 base from V and 5 bases from J, leaving 8 bases between. This CDR3 has 13 amino acids. Germline V CDR1 and CDR2: SEHNR, FQNEAQ (reference sequence). In DNA, the CDR3 is TGTGCCAGCAGCTTAGGAGGGTGGTATGGCTACACCTTC. Protein product: CASSLGGWYGYTF.

This chain connects TRBV3-1 (or the pseudogene TRBV3-2) to TRBJ1-6; D is ambiguous. CDR3 size: 14 residues. V lost 1 base to trimming and J lost 8 bases, with 9 bases between them. CDR1 is LGHDT, CDR2 YNNKEL, per germline (reference sequence). CDR3 amino acids: CASSQGLGYSPLHF. CDR3 coding DNA: TGTGCCAGCAGCCAAGGACTTGGGTATTCACCCCTCCACTTT.

This chain joins TRBV28 and TRBJ1-5; D remains ambiguous. Deletions cut 2 bases from V and 11 bases from J, with 7 bases between. Germline CDR1 MDHEN, CDR2 SYDVKM. The CDR3 is 11 residues long. For the CDR3, the DNA is TGTGCCAGCAGTTTAAGGGAGTCCCAGCATTTT. This translates into CASSLRESQHF. Using reference TRBV28 and TRBJ1-5 for the parts outside the CDR3, the full variable domain is DVKVTQSSRYLVKRTGEKVFLECVQDMDHENMFWYRQDPGLGLRLIYFSYDVKMKEKGDIPEGYSVSREKKERFSLILESASTNQTSMYLCASSLRESQHFGDGTRLSIL.

The J gene is TRBJ2-1, the V gene TRBV11-2, with 11 bases fitting TRBD2. Per germline, CDR1 SGHAT and CDR2 FQNNGV. The CDR3 has 15 residues. With 6 bases clipped from V and 7 bases from J, the junction kept 8 bases outside the gene matches. The CDR3 region has the DNA TGTGCCAGCAGTCTTCAGACTAGCGGGACAAATGAGCAGTTCTTC. The encoded protein is CASSLQTSGTNEQFF.

CDR3 sequence reads: CASSPRGRAGDNEQFF. The CDR3 nucleotides are TGTGCCAGCAGTCCGCGGGGCAGGGCCGGGGACAATGAGCAGTTCTTC. This sequence joins TRBV28 and TRBJ2-1; possibly TRBD2 for D (6 bases). This CDR3 contains 16 residues. V lost 5 bases, J lost 5 bases, and 19 bases lay in between. The germline CDR1 and CDR2 sequences are MDHEN and SYDVKM. The full variable domain, its missing parts supplied by reference TRBV28 and TRBJ2-1, is DVKVTQSSRYLVKRTGEKVFLECVQDMDHENMFWYRQDPGLGLRLIYFSYDVKMKEKGDIPEGYSVSREKKERFSLILESASTNQTSMYLCASSPRGRAGDNEQFFGPGTRLTVL.

The chain employs TRBV5-6 and TRBJ1-1, with D possibly TRBD1 on 6 matching bases. Germline values: CDR1 SGHDT, CDR2 YYEEEE. CDR3 length: 17 residues. V gave up 0 bases and J gave up 5 bases, with 20 bases separating them. CDR3 region: CASSLERGRGLGTEAFF. CDR3 coding DNA: TGTGCCAGCAGCTTGGAAAGGGGCAGGGGATTGGGAACTGAAGCTTTCTTT.

This chain joins TRBV19 and TRBJ1-5; 10 bases align to TRBD1. Looked up from germline, CDR1 is LNHDA and CDR2 is SQIVND (reference sequence). The CDR3 contains 16 residues. V trimming: 5 bases; J trimming: 7 bases; junction bases outside the gene matches: 11. CDR3 sequence (DNA): TGTGCCAGTAGTCCAAGGGAGGGGACAGGGGTACAGCCCCAGCATTTT. Its protein product is CASSPREGTGVQPQHF.

The V and J genes are TRBV10-2 and TRBJ2-4; D gene uncertain. CDR1 is WSHSY and CDR2 is SAAADI in the germline V gene. V gave up 4 bases and J gave up 4 bases, with 8 bases separating them. The CDR3 sequence is 13 residues long. CDR3 DNA: TGCGCCAGCAGTGCGACAACGAAAAACATTCAGTACTTC. Its translation: CASSATTKNIQYF.

The V call is TRBV7-9, the J call TRBJ1-2; 7 bases map to TRBD1. Germline V CDR1 and CDR2: SEHNR, FQNEAQ (reference sequence). The CDR3 spans 14 residues. Trimming took 2 bases from V and 6 from J; bases not matched to a gene: 6. The CDR3 DNA is TGTGCCAGCAGCTTAATGGGGACAGAGGATGGCTACACCTTC. Amino acid sequence: CASSLMGTEDGYTF.

The rearrangement joins TRBV3-1 (or the pseudogene TRBV3-2) to TRBJ2-7; 10 nucleotides align to TRBD2. The V and J ends lost 2 bases and 4 bases, in that order; junction bases with no gene match: 8. There are 16 residues in the CDR3. The germline V gene has CDR1 LGHDT and CDR2 YNNKEL (reference sequence). The CDR3 reads CASSQSPGAGGYEQYF. The DNA for the CDR3 is TGTGCCAGCAGCCAATCCCCGGGAGCGGGAGGGTACGAGCAGTACTTC.

The chain links TRBV19 to TRBJ1-3; D not certain. Germline values: CDR1 LNHDA, CDR2 SQIVND (reference sequence). Trimming removed 7 bases from V and 0 bases from J, with 13 bases in between. The CDR3 is 15 residues long. The CDR3 sequence is CASTLETISGNTIYF. DNA for the CDR3: TGTGCCAGTACTTTGGAGACTATCTCTGGAAACACCATATATTTT.